Detailed here is one T cell receptor beta chain. Its antigen is not identified. In TCRdb, the reads were re-called with MiXCR into one record per CDR3 protein. The data contain approximately 590,000 distinct CDR3 sequences, 40% of them seen just once; the ten biggest clones take up more than 40%. This sample was taken from a study of T cell repertoires in cytomegalovirus infection. Study information: CMV epitopes used comprised recently identified HLA-C-restricted ones and well-studied HLA-B-restricted ones. In public TCR beta signatures, there were indications of both CMV infection and matching HLA type. Notes on the study in general: Cumulative public TCR beta family frequency identified CMV carriers with the relevant HLA. HLA-C-restricted CMV clonotypes gave the most frequent clonotype in two of eight donors.

The germline gives CDR1 LNHDA, CDR2 SQIVND (reference sequence). The CDR3 is 13 amino acids. The V and J ends lost 4 bases and 3 bases respectively, with 10 bases between them. The J gene is TRBJ2-7, the V gene TRBV19; TRBD1 is a possible D gene (7 bases). The receptor comes from a human donor in good health (CMV status not recorded). Some clones in this sample may be carry-over from other donors' samples. Sample: cultured PBMCs, taken from culture after CMV antigen stimulation. As DNA, the CDR3 is TGTGCCAGTAGTAACAGGGGAGGCTACGAGCAGTACTTC. It encodes CASSNRGGYEQYF. The variable domain in full, with the rest retrieved from reference TRBV19 and TRBJ2-7, is DGGITQSPKYLFRKEGQNVTLSCEQNLNHDAMYWYRQDPGQGLRLIYYSQIVNDFQKGDIAEGYSVSREKKESFPLTVTSAQKNPTAFYLCASSNRGGYEQYFGPGTRLTVT.